The text below deals with one TCR beta chain. Its antigen is unidentified. V was cut by 5 bases and J by 3 bases, with 11 bases left in between. CDR3 size: 13 residues. Germline assignment: CDR1 MNHEY and CDR2 SMNVEV (reference sequence). These data come from a study of cytotoxic CD8 clonotypes in ibrutinib-treated CLL. Study summary: The patients comprised 11 relapsed/refractory and about 14 treatment-naive cases, roughly 18 IGHV unmutated. Study findings and constraints: Samples were collected at differing times from sustained-remission and progressing patients. Increased clonality at ibrutinib response gave way to a return toward baseline at progression.

The method was immunoSEQ multiplex PCR; TCRdb's version includes in-frame clones alone and lacks a portion of them. The sample contains about 270,000 clones, less than 85% of which appear only once. This rearrangement joins TRBV27 to TRBJ2-7; tentatively, D is TRBD2 (5 bases). This TCR came from a human donor with chronic lymphocytic leukemia. This specimen was PBMCs, taken at disease progression, from a patient treated with ibrutinib. CDR3 in amino acids: CASSLGLDYEQYF. The CDR3 region has the DNA TGTGCCAGCAGTCTCGGACTGGACTACGAGCAGTACTTC.